What follows are 20 T cell receptor beta chains derived from one specimen sequenced in a study of blood T cell repertoires in COVID-19. Produced via immunoSEQ multiplex PCR; TCRdb's table is partial and in-frame only. The sample records roughly 150,000 clones, about four fifths being singletons. Sequencing input: peripheral blood. The receptors originated from an elderly woman with acute or convalescent COVID-19.

The chain is built from TRBV29-1 and TRBJ2-7; TRBD2 matches at 10 bases. The CDR3 is 13 amino acids. J gave up 5 bases and V 3 bases, and 4 bases lay outside the gene matches. Germline-derived CDR1 and CDR2 are SQVTM and ANQGSEA. CDR3 nucleotide sequence: TGCAGCGTTGATTCTAGCGGGGGAAACGAGCAGTACTTC. It encodes CSVDSSGGNEQYF.

The chain is built from TRBV29-1 and TRBJ1-1; 9 bases fit TRBD1. Unmatched junction bases numbered 8, after V lost 4 bases and J lost 5 bases. This CDR3 spans 14 amino acids. CDR1 is SQVTM, CDR2 ANQGSEA, per germline. CDR3 amino acids: CSVVQRGQGTEAFF. For the CDR3, the DNA is TGCAGCGTTGTTCAGAGGGGACAGGGAACTGAAGCTTTCTTT.

The chain couples TRBV29-1 to TRBJ2-5; 7 bases line up with TRBD1. CDR1 is SQVTM and CDR2 is ANQGSEA in the germline V gene. The length of the CDR3 is 13 residues. The trim removed 7 bases at V and 1 base at J, leaving 6 bases unmatched. CDR3 loop: CSGVGTAQETQYF. CDR3 bases: TGCAGCGGCGTTGGGACAGCCCAAGAGACCCAGTACTTC.

The CDR3 bases are TGTGCCATCAGTGACGGTCAGGATCAAGAGACCCAGTACTTC. It codes for CAISDGQDQETQYF. This rearrangement joins TRBV10-3 to TRBJ2-5; D is uncertain. CDR1 ENHRY and CDR2 SYGVKD come from the germline V gene. This CDR3 is built from 14 residues. V gave up 3 bases and J gave up 2 bases, with 10 bases separating them.

The J gene is TRBJ1-1, the V gene TRBV5-1; 8 nucleotides agree with TRBD1. The CDR3 has 14 amino acids. Unmatched junction bases numbered 4, after V lost 5 bases and J lost 1 base. CDR1 is SGHRS, CDR2 YFSETQ, per germline. For the CDR3, the DNA is TGCGCCAGCAGGAGGACAGGGCGGAACACTGAAGCTTTCTTT. This gives the protein CASRRTGRNTEAFF.

The V and J genes are TRBV28 and TRBJ1-2, with 8 bases aligning to TRBD1. The CDR3 consists of 14 residues. The germline V gene encodes CDR1 MDHEN and CDR2 SYDVKM. The V gene end was trimmed by 7 bases and the J gene end by 4 bases; junction bases not matched to a gene: 8. This CDR3 reads CASKRQGIGYGYTF. As DNA, the CDR3 is TGTGCCAGCAAGCGACAGGGGATCGGCTATGGCTACACCTTC.

The CDR3, as DNA: TGTGCCAGCGGGAGGGAGGTCTCCCAAGAGACCCAGTACTTC. Translated: CASGREVSQETQYF. The V call is TRBV2, the J call TRBJ2-5; TRBD2 agrees at 7 bases. V dropped 8 bases and J dropped 1; count of bases not matched to a gene: 7. Looked up from germline, CDR1 is SNHLY and CDR2 is FYNNEI. CDR3 length: 14 amino acids.

The chain is built from TRBV20-1 and TRBJ2-4; D is perhaps TRBD1 (6 bases). With 3 bases removed from V and 4 bases from J, the gap between germline ends came to 16 bases. From germline, CDR1 is DFQATT and CDR2 SNEGSKA (reference sequence). The CDR3 is 15 amino acids. CDR3 loop: CSASTQGVSKNIQYF. The CDR3 DNA reads TGCAGTGCTAGTACACAGGGAGTTTCTAAAAACATTCAGTACTTC.

The V call is TRBV6-2 or TRBV6-3, the J call TRBJ1-4; 7 bases fit TRBD1. This CDR3 spans 15 amino acids. The trim removed 6 bases at V and 3 bases at J, leaving 7 bases unmatched. The germline CDR1 and CDR2 sequences are MNHEY and SVGEGT. Here the CDR3 reads CASSQSGQSNEKLFF. Written as DNA, the CDR3 is TGTGCCAGCAGCCAATCGGGACAGTCTAATGAAAAACTGTTTTTT.

This rearrangement joins TRBV9 to TRBJ1-3, with D possibly TRBD1 on 5 matching bases. This CDR3 is built from 14 residues. Germline CDR1 is SGDLS and CDR2 is YYNGEE. V was trimmed by 0 bases and J by 2 bases, leaving 6 bases between them. The CDR3 is CASSVAQAGNTIYF. The CDR3 region has the DNA TGTGCCAGCAGCGTAGCACAGGCTGGAAACACCATATATTTT.

This clone was recorded once. The CDR3 DNA is TGTGCCAGCAGCAAAGACAGGGTGATTCCGGGTGGCTACACCTTC. Residues: CASSKDRVIPGGYTF. The chain couples TRBV7-6 to TRBJ1-2; 7 nucleotides agree with TRBD1. CDR3 length: 15 amino acids. Germline V CDR1 and CDR2: SGHVS, FNYEAQ. Losses at the gene ends were 5 bases for V and 7 bases for J; bases not matched to a gene: 13.

In DNA form, the CDR3 reads TGTGCCTGGACAACGGTGAGGAACTATGGCTACACCTTC. Translating it yields CAWTTVRNYGYTF. This sequence joins TRBV30 and TRBJ1-2; D is ambiguous. The CDR3 totals 13 residues. With 4 bases removed from V and 2 bases from J, the gap between germline ends came to 11 bases. Germline loops: CDR1 GTSNPN, CDR2 SVGIG (reference sequence).

This chain joins TRBV30 and TRBJ2-7, with D possibly TRBD2 on 6 matching bases. CDR1 GTSNPN and CDR2 SVGIG come from the germline V gene (reference sequence). The CDR3 runs to 14 residues. V lost 1 base and J 1 base, leaving 11 bases between the germline ends. The CDR3 coding sequence is TGTGCCTGGAGTGGGGGGGAGTCTTCCTACGAGCAGTACTTC. This gives the protein CAWSGGESSYEQYF. The whole variable domain, remainder taken from reference TRBV30 and TRBJ2-7, is SQTIHQWPATLVQPVGSPLSLECTVEGTSNPNLYWYRQAAGRGLQLLFYSVGIGQISSEVPQNLSASRPQDRQFILSSKKLLLSDSGFYLCAWSGGESSYEQYFGPGTRLTVT.

V and J are TRBV7-2 and TRBJ2-3; 9 bases align to TRBD1. After removal of 5 bases from V and 3 bases from J, the junction contained 6 bases not matched to a gene. CDR1 and CDR2 (germline): SGHTA, FQGNSA. This CDR3 comprises 15 residues. CDR3 nucleotides: TGTGCCAGCAGCCGTGGGACAGGGAAGACAGATACGCAGTATTTT. This sequence encodes CASSRGTGKTDTQYF.

This chain uses TRBV6-2 or TRBV6-3 with TRBJ2-3, with 14 nucleotides matching TRBD2. V trimming: 5 bases; J trimming: 4 bases; junction bases outside the gene matches: 8. CDR1 and CDR2 (germline): MNHEY, SVGEGT. This CDR3 is built from 17 residues. CDR3 region: CASSDPGLAGVADTQYF. The CDR3 bases are TGTGCCAGCAGTGACCCGGGACTAGCGGGGGTAGCAGATACGCAGTATTTT.

The gene calls are TRBV7-8 and TRBJ2-2, with 14 bases lining up with TRBD2. This CDR3 contains 19 residues. CDR1 and CDR2 from the germline V gene are SGHVS and FQNEAQ. Trimming cost V 5 bases and J 4 bases; bases outside gene matches: 12. The CDR3 spells CASSTKGTSGRRGTGELFF. DNA for the CDR3: TGTGCCAGCAGCACCAAGGGGACTAGCGGGAGACGGGGCACCGGGGAGCTGTTTTTT. Complete variable domain (other parts from reference TRBV7-8 and TRBJ2-2): GAGVSQSPRYKVAKRGQDVALRCDPISGHVSLFWYQQALGQGPEFLTYFQNEAQLDKSGLPSDRFFAERPEGSVSTLKIQRTQQEDSAVYLCASSTKGTSGRRGTGELFFGEGSRLTVL.

This chain uses TRBV19 with TRBJ1-4; D possibly corresponds to TRBD1 (6 bases). Per germline, CDR1 LNHDA and CDR2 SQIVND (reference sequence). The CDR3 spans 15 residues. V was clipped by 6 bases and J by 3 bases, with 14 bases between them. Here the CDR3 DNA reads TGTGCCAGTAGGGATAGGGGACAAGCTAATGAAAAACTGTTTTTT. As protein: CASRDRGQANEKLFF.

This chain connects TRBV7-2 to TRBJ2-7, with a tentative D call TRBD1 (5 bases). The CDR3 is 16 residues long. Per germline, CDR1 SGHTA and CDR2 FQGNSA. Trimming shortened V by 0 bases and J by 0 bases, and 12 bases separated the two germline ends. CDR3 DNA sequence: TGTGCCAGCAGCTTAGCTCCAGGGTCTAGCTCCTACGAGCAGTACTTC. Amino acids: CASSLAPGSSSYEQYF.

The V gene is TRBV4-2, the J gene TRBJ1-4; 11 nucleotides agree with TRBD1. The CDR3 length is 20 residues. Germline V CDR1 and CDR2: LGHNA, YNFKEQ. With V trimmed by 0 bases and J by 4 bases, 13 bases remained unmatched. CDR3 sequence: CASSQDGIGQGATGNEKLFF. The CDR3 DNA sequence: TGTGCCAGCAGCCAAGATGGGATCGGACAGGGGGCCACGGGTAATGAAAAACTGTTTTTT.

The rearrangement uses TRBV6-5 and TRBJ2-3, with D maybe TRBD2 (6 bases). V lost 7 bases, J lost 1 base, and 12 bases lay in between. The CDR3 has 14 amino acids. Germline CDR1 reads MNHEY; CDR2 reads SVGAGI. The CDR3 bases are TGTGCCAGCAAGGAGGGGAAAGGCACAGATACGCAGTATTTT. The encoded protein is CASKEGKGTDTQYF.